Included here is one T cell receptor beta chain sequence, with context. Its matching antigen is unknown. The PCR had 60 Vbeta and 13 Jbeta primers. Data came from immunoSEQ multiplex PCR; TCRdb stores just in-frame clones and leaves some out. The sample holds under 250,000 clones, roughly 84% seen once. Samples came from healthy bone marrow donors. The sample is drawn from a study of cytomegalovirus exposure and HLA in healthy donors. In the study overall: In a previous analysis, 100 million to 140 million unique TCR beta sequences were found from 170 million or so T cells.

Germline CDR1 and CDR2: SGHTA and FQGTGA. The CDR3 has 13 residues. Trimming stripped 6 bases from V and 6 bases from J, with 14 bases between. Findings of the study overall: TCR beta V- and J-gene trimming, according to a later analysis, was linked to a missense DCLRE1C variant. Presence/absence analyses treated sequencing depth as roughly uniform across donors.

The chain employs TRBV7-3 and TRBJ1-1; perhaps TRBD1 as D (6 bases). Sequenced sample: PBMCs. The receptor was derived from a middle-aged man in good health and CMV-seronegative. The CDR3 nucleotides read TGTGCCAGCAGACTCAGGGGAGATTCTGAAGCTTTCTTT. Translating it yields CASRLRGDSEAFF.